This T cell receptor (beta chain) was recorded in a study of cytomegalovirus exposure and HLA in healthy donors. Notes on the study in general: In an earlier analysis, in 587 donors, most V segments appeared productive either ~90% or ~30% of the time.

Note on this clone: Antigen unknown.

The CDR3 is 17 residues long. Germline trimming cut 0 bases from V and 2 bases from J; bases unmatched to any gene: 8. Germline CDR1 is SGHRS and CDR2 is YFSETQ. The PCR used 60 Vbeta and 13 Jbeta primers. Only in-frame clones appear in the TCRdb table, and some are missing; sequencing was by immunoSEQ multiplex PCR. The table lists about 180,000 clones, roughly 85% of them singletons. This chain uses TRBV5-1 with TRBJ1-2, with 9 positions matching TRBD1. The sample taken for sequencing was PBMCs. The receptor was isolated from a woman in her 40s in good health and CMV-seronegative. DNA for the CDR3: TGCGCCAGCAGCTTGGCTACAGGGGGCAATAAAAACTATGGCTACACCTTC. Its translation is CASSLATGGNKNYGYTF.